The 18 T cell receptor beta chains below come from one sample, sequenced in a study of blood T cells in healthy people across ages. The use of a sample-barcoded 5' primer and a J-beta primer mix characterized a second PCR of roughly 6 to 11 cycles. TCRdb re-called the 5' RACE reads with MiXCR, one entry per CDR3 protein. The sample has about 650,000 distinct CDR3 sequences; about 30% are singletons. Sequencing used blood. The receptors here all came from a woman aged 80 or over in good health.

This clonotype was observed many times. The chain uses TRBV12-3 or TRBV12-4 and TRBJ1-2; TRBD1 matches 9 bases. With V trimmed by 7 bases and J by 5 bases, 5 bases remained unmatched. The CDR3 runs to 13 residues. The CDR3 bases are TGTGCCAGCAAGGGGACAGGGATATATGGCTACACCTTC. Translating gives CASKGTGIYGYTF.

This clonotype was detected ten times or more. The J gene is TRBJ2-3, the V gene TRBV12-3 or TRBV12-4; D uncertain. Trimming shortened V by 7 bases and J by 4 bases, and 12 bases separated the two germline ends. CDR3 size: 13 residues. DNA for the CDR3: TGTGCCAGCAAGCTCAGTGGGGCAGATACGCAGTATTTT. Translated: CASKLSGADTQYF.

The chain uses TRBV3-1 and TRBJ2-3; D gene ambiguous. Trimming pared 0 bases from V and 8 bases from J, leaving 15 bases between. The CDR3 runs to 15 residues. Germline assignment: CDR1 LGHDT and CDR2 YNNKEL (reference sequence). DNA for the CDR3: TGTGCCAGCAGCCAAGACCACCGGACGTTCAGTACGCAGTATTTT. Translation: CASSQDHRTFSTQYF.

This chain uses TRBV20-1 with TRBJ2-5, with D perhaps TRBD2 (6 bases). The CDR3 has 15 residues. Germline V gene lookup returns CDR1 DFQATT and CDR2 SNEGSKA (reference sequence). CDR3 in amino acids: CNTREREIPCETQYF. For the CDR3, the DNA is TGCAACACGAGAGAACGGGAGATTCCGTGTGAGACCCAGTACTTC.

In this sample, this clonotype turned up a few times. This chain links TRBV19 with TRBJ1-2; D is undetermined. The V end lost 7 bases, the J end lost 2 bases, and 17 bases lay between the germline ends. Germline values: CDR1 LNHDA, CDR2 SQIVND (reference sequence). This CDR3 has 15 residues. CDR3 sequence (DNA): TGTGCCAGTACCGATGGGGATAAGCAGAACTATGGCTACACCTTC. Protein sequence: CASTDGDKQNYGYTF.

The chain is built from TRBV20-1 and TRBJ2-3, with TRBD2 matching over 12 bases. CDR3 size: 15 residues. Germline V CDR1 and CDR2: DFQATT, SNEGSKA (reference sequence). Trimming removed 5 bases from V and 1 base from J; junction bases left unmatched: 4. Here the CDR3 reads CSAVRLAGGTDTQYF. In DNA form, the CDR3 reads TGCAGTGCTGTCCGACTAGCGGGGGGCACAGATACGCAGTATTTT.

The table lists this clonotype with many counts. J is TRBJ1-1 and V is TRBV5-1; D is undetermined. CDR3 length: 15 amino acids. The germline V gene encodes CDR1 SGHRS and CDR2 YFSETQ. Trimming removed 1 base from V and 0 bases from J, with 10 bases in between. In DNA, the CDR3 is TGCGCCAGCAGCTTGCAGCGTCGGCTGAACACTGAAGCTTTCTTT. This codes for CASSLQRRLNTEAFF.

This clonotype has only a few counts. J is TRBJ1-5 and V is TRBV24-1; TRBD1 agrees at 9 bases. With 6 bases clipped from V and 7 bases from J, the junction kept 6 bases outside the gene matches. CDR3 length: 14 residues. Germline assignment: CDR1 KGHDR and CDR2 SFDVKD. The CDR3 spells CATSPRQGGQPQHF. CDR3 DNA: TGTGCCACCAGTCCCCGACAGGGGGGACAGCCCCAGCATTTT.

V is TRBV7-8 and J is TRBJ1-1; 10 nucleotides line up with TRBD1. Germline values: CDR1 SGHVS, CDR2 FQNEAQ. The CDR3 spans 16 residues. V shed 1 base and J 3 bases; nucleotides not matched to a gene: 5. In nucleotides, the CDR3 is TGTGCCAGCAGCTTAGTAGCCGGGACAGGGGACACTGAAGCTTTCTTT. Translation gives CASSLVAGTGDTEAFF.

This clonotype was detected ten times or more. This chain links TRBV5-1 with TRBJ2-5; possibly TRBD1 for D (7 bases). V shed 0 bases and J shed 4 bases, with 16 bases lying between them. Looked up from germline, CDR1 is SGHRS and CDR2 is YFSETQ. This CDR3 region has 16 residues. The CDR3 DNA follows: TGCGCCAGCAGCTTGGCCCCGACAGGGCGGGGAGAGACCCAGTACTTC. It encodes CASSLAPTGRGETQYF.

The chain has TRBV7-2 and TRBJ2-5; D is perhaps TRBD1 (6 bases). CDR3 size: 15 residues. Trimming removed 1 base from V and 1 base from J, with 10 bases in between. Germline V gene lookup returns CDR1 SGHTA and CDR2 FQGNSA. The CDR3 sequence: CASSLGTVLQETQYF. The CDR3 coding sequence is TGTGCCAGCAGCTTAGGGACAGTTCTCCAAGAGACCCAGTACTTC.

This clonotype was observed a handful of times. V gene TRBV18 combines with J gene TRBJ2-1; 7 nucleotides agree with TRBD1. CDR1 is KGHSH, CDR2 LQKENI, per germline. The CDR3 totals 12 residues. The junction had 7 bases not matched to a gene; V was cut back by 4 bases and J by 13 bases. Here the CDR3 reads CASSRQGATQFF. The CDR3 region has the DNA TGTGCCAGCTCACGACAGGGTGCGACCCAGTTCTTC. The variable domain in full, with the rest retrieved from reference TRBV18 and TRBJ2-1, is NAGVMQNPRHLVRRRGQEARLRCSPMKGHSHVYWYRQLPEEGLKFMVYLQKENIIDESGMPKERFSAEFPKEGPSILRIQQVVRGDSAAYFCASSRQGATQFFGPGTRLTVL.

Here the CDR3 reads CASSNSANTGELFF. The CDR3 coding sequence is TGTGCCAGCAGTAATTCAGCGAACACCGGGGAGCTGTTTTTT. The chain is built from TRBV6-4 and TRBJ2-2; no firm D call. Germline CDR1 is MRHNA and CDR2 is SNTAGT. Trimming removed 5 bases at V and 0 bases at J, with 7 bases between. This CDR3 contains 14 residues.

This sequence joins TRBV7-2 and TRBJ2-3, with D perhaps TRBD1 (6 bases). The CDR3 is 17 residues long. The germline CDR1 and CDR2 sequences are SGHTA and FQGNSA. V lost 7 bases and J 1 base, leaving 21 bases between the germline ends. The CDR3 DNA sequence: TGTGCCAGCACCCTAGGACGCAGGGGAAGGGGCACAGATACGCAGTATTTT. Protein sequence: CASTLGRRGRGTDTQYF.

The J gene is TRBJ2-4, the V gene TRBV20-1, with TRBD2 matching 7 bases. Germline CDR1 reads DFQATT; CDR2 reads SNEGSKA (reference sequence). With V trimmed by 3 bases and J by 6 bases, 2 bases remained unmatched. The CDR3 loop spans 12 amino acids. The CDR3 DNA follows: TGCAGTGCTAGTTGGGGGGGAAACATTCAGTACTTC. Its protein is CSASWGGNIQYF.

The V and J genes are TRBV11-2 and TRBJ2-2, with TRBD2 identical over 10 bases. With 6 bases clipped from V and 4 bases from J, the junction kept 2 bases outside the gene matches. The CDR3 is 14 residues long. Germline CDR1 SGHAT, CDR2 FQNNGV. For the CDR3, the DNA is TGTGCCAGCAGGCTAGCGGGGGTCACCGGGGAGCTGTTTTTT. It specifies CASRLAGVTGELFF.

The chain is built from TRBV2 and TRBJ1-5; 7 nucleotides align to TRBD1. The CDR3 contains 14 residues. V was pared by 3 bases and J by 6 bases, with 5 bases of the junction left unmatched. Germline V gene sequence: CDR1 SNHLY, CDR2 FYNNEI. CDR3 DNA sequence: TGTGCCAGCAGTGATTTGGCAGGGGGTCAGCCCCAGCATTTT. Amino acid sequence: CASSDLAGGQPQHF.

The chain recombines TRBV4-2 with TRBJ1-2; D may be TRBD1 (6 bases). There are 15 residues in the CDR3. Trimming left V 1 base short and J 4 bases short, with 13 bases between. Germline CDR1 and CDR2: LGHNA and YNFKEQ. The CDR3 sequence is CASSQGPGGSYGYTF. The CDR3 DNA follows: TGTGCCAGCAGCCAAGGGCCGGGGGGCTCCTATGGCTACACCTTC.